The next 16 T cell receptor beta chains were all read from a single sample in a study of T cell responses to AZD1222 COVID-19 vaccine. The method was immunoSEQ multiplex PCR; TCRdb's version includes in-frame clones alone and lacks a portion of them. The sample has 110,000 to 150,000 clones, around nine tenths seen once; the top ten hold approximately 3%. This material consisted of peripheral blood, taken 28 days after the second AZD1222 dose. Receptors originate from an adult who received the AZD1222 COVID-19 vaccine.

This chain links TRBV20-1 with TRBJ2-3; D gene uncertain. Germline lookup yields CDR1 DFQATT and CDR2 SNEGSKA (reference sequence). V was trimmed by 8 bases and J by 8 bases, leaving 14 bases between them. The CDR3 loop spans 11 amino acids. CDR3 sequence reads: CSPVGQVTQYF. The CDR3 bases are TGCAGTCCCGTTGGGCAGGTTACGCAGTATTTT.

In its sample, this clone was seen a few times. At the DNA level, this CDR3 is encoded by other sequences in the same sample as well. The J gene is TRBJ2-3, the V gene TRBV29-1, with 9 bases fitting TRBD1. This CDR3 contains 13 residues. Trimming took 7 bases from V and 3 from J; bases not matched to a gene: 5. The germline V gene has CDR1 SQVTM and CDR2 ANQGSEA. CDR3 loop: CSGDRGGTDTQYF. The CDR3 coding sequence is TGCAGCGGTGACAGGGGGGGAACAGATACGCAGTATTTT.

The rearrangement uses TRBV6-5 and TRBJ2-5; 9 bases fit TRBD1. This CDR3 has 15 residues. The germline V gene has CDR1 MNHEY and CDR2 SVGAGI. Germline trimming cut 4 bases from V and 1 base from J; bases unmatched to any gene: 4. In DNA form, the CDR3 reads TGTGCCAGCAGTTCCGGGACAGGGATCCAAGAGACCCAGTACTTC. It is translated as CASSSGTGIQETQYF.

The chain links TRBV6-5 to TRBJ1-2, with D tentatively TRBD1 (5 bases). The CDR3 runs 14 residues. Trimming left V 2 bases short and J 6 bases short, with 13 bases between. Germline V CDR1 and CDR2: MNHEY, SVGAGI. CDR3 residues: CASSYSAGDNGYTF. CDR3 nucleotide sequence: TGTGCCAGCAGTTACAGTGCGGGGGATAATGGCTACACCTTC.

The chain combines TRBV5-1 with TRBJ1-3; D is perhaps TRBD1 (5 bases). Germline values: CDR1 SGHRS, CDR2 YFSETQ. V was trimmed by 1 base and J by 2 bases, leaving 13 bases between them. This CDR3 is 16 amino acids long. CDR3 bases: TGCGCCAGCAGCTTGTGGGAACAGGTCCCTGGAAACACCATATATTTT. It is translated as CASSLWEQVPGNTIYF.

The V gene is TRBV6-5, the J gene TRBJ2-7, with no clear D. The CDR3 has 12 residues. The germline V gene has CDR1 MNHEY and CDR2 SVGAGI. Deletions cut 8 bases from V and 3 bases from J, with 11 bases between. The DNA for the CDR3 is TGTGCCAGCCGCTACGGAAACTACGAGCAGTACTTC. It specifies CASRYGNYEQYF.

This sequence joins TRBV5-1 and TRBJ2-2; a weak D match, TRBD1 (6 bases). V was trimmed by 0 bases and J by 1 base, leaving 13 bases between them. CDR3 length: 17 residues. Germline assignment: CDR1 SGHRS and CDR2 YFSETQ. The CDR3 bases are TGCGCCAGCAGCTTGGCCCGATGGACAGAGAACACCGGGGAGCTGTTTTTT. Protein product: CASSLARWTENTGELFF.

The genes are TRBV10-3 and TRBJ1-5; D is perhaps TRBD1 (5 bases). Germline lookup yields CDR1 ENHRY and CDR2 SYGVKD. This CDR3 has 13 residues. V was pared by 6 bases and J by 6 bases, with 12 bases between. DNA for the CDR3: TGTGCCATCAGCCCCACGGGGGGTCAGCCCCAGCATTTT. This gives the protein CAISPTGGQPQHF.

This clone came up many times. The chain couples TRBV3-1 (or the pseudogene TRBV3-2) to TRBJ1-5; no reliable D call. The CDR3 consists of 15 residues. Trimming removed 0 bases at V and 9 bases at J, with 15 bases between. Germline loops: CDR1 LGHDT, CDR2 YNNKEL (reference sequence). The DNA for the CDR3 is TGTGCCAGCAGCCAAGATCCCAACGGCTCGGGGCCCCAGCATTTT. Protein: CASSQDPNGSGPQHF.

A single count supports this clone. In nucleotides, the CDR3 is TGTGCCAGCAGTTTATTTGGAAGCGGGAGCGGCAATGAGCAGTTCTTC. This translates into CASSLFGSGSGNEQFF. The chain links TRBV28 to TRBJ2-1, with 8 nucleotides matching TRBD2. The CDR3 runs to 16 residues. Trimming cost V 1 base and J 6 bases; bases outside gene matches: 8. CDR1 and CDR2 from the germline V gene are MDHEN and SYDVKM.

V gene TRBV5-5 combines with J gene TRBJ2-7, with a tentative D call TRBD1 (6 bases). CDR3 length: 14 amino acids. The V gene's germline CDR1 is SGHKS and CDR2 YYEKEE (reference sequence). V was clipped by 5 bases and J by 6 bases, with 18 bases between them. The CDR3 DNA sequence: TGTGCCAGCAGACCAATCCCAGGGGAAGCCGAGCAGTACTTC. It is translated as CASRPIPGEAEQYF.

V and J are TRBV24-1 and TRBJ1-4; TRBD1 is a possible D gene (6 bases). This CDR3 is 16 amino acids long. V lost 4 bases and J lost 7, with 18 bases in between. Germline CDR1 reads KGHDR; CDR2 reads SFDVKD. The CDR3 DNA reads as TGTGCCACCAGTGAGGTGACGGGACAAGGGGGTGAAAAACTGTTTTTT. Translating gives CATSEVTGQGGEKLFF.

V usage is TRBV27 and J usage is TRBJ1-2; 7 bases agree with TRBD1. The germline gives CDR1 MNHEY, CDR2 SMNVEV (reference sequence). V shed 6 bases, J shed 8 bases, and the junction held 9 bases outside the gene matches. This CDR3 has 13 amino acids. The CDR3 reads CASRPTGAAGYTF. CDR3 DNA: TGTGCCAGCAGGCCCACAGGGGCGGCCGGCTACACCTTC.

This clone was observed a single time. V gene TRBV19 combines with J gene TRBJ1-2; 7 bases fit TRBD1. V was pared by 6 bases and J by 2 bases, with 6 bases of the junction left unmatched. The length of the CDR3 is 14 residues. Germline V gives CDR1 LNHDA, CDR2 SQIVND (reference sequence). CDR3 sequence: CASSGTAGNYGYTF. The CDR3 DNA sequence: TGTGCCAGTAGCGGGACAGCCGGGAACTATGGCTACACCTTC.

The chain couples TRBV4-1 to TRBJ1-3; a possible D gene is TRBD1 (6 bases). The germline V gene encodes CDR1 MGHRA and CDR2 YSYEKL. The CDR3 has 15 amino acids. V lost 2 bases and J 3 bases, leaving 11 bases between the germline ends. The CDR3 DNA is TGCGCCAGCAGCCAAATGGGGGGCATTGGAAACACCATATATTTT. This codes for CASSQMGGIGNTIYF.

The chain links TRBV18 to TRBJ1-2; a weak D match, TRBD1 (5 bases). V was trimmed by 6 bases and J by 2 bases, leaving 19 bases between them. The CDR3 is 16 residues long. Germline V CDR1 and CDR2: KGHSH, LQKENI. In nucleotides, the CDR3 is TGTGCCAGCTCCCCAGACATGCGGGGGTCGAACTATGGCTACACCTTC. It codes for CASSPDMRGSNYGYTF.